This T cell receptor (beta chain) was recovered during a study of beta chain features in type 1 diabetes. Whole-study results and caveats: Here, the possible influence of HLA type (on TCRB rearrangement) remained unresolved.

This clone was seen more than once but under ten times. No antigen is known for it. Trimming took 5 bases from V and 4 from J; bases not matched to a gene: 4. Germline CDR1 and CDR2: SQVTM and ANQGSEA. The CDR3 runs 13 residues. The sequenced template was cDNA made from the entire isolated RNA. The method was immunoSEQ multiplex PCR; TCRdb's version includes in-frame clones alone and lacks a portion of them. This table has 620,000 or so clones, around 16% appearing once. This chain uses TRBV29-1 with TRBJ1-2; TRBD1 aligns across 10 bases. The receptor comes from a man between 18 and 29 years old in good health. The source material was naive CD4+ T cells from blood. The CDR3 spells CSVRTGGSYGYTF. Written as DNA, the CDR3 is TGCAGCGTTCGGACAGGGGGTAGCTATGGCTACACCTTC.